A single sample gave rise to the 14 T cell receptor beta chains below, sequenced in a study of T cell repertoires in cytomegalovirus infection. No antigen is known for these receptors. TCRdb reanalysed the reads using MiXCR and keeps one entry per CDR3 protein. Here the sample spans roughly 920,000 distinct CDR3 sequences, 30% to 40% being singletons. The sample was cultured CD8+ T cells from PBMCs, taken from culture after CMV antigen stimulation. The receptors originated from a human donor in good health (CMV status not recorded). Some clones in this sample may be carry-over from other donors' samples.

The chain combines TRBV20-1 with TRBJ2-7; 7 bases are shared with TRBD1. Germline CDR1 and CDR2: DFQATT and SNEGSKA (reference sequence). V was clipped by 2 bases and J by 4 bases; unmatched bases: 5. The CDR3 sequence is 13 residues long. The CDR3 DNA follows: TGCAGTGCTAGAAACAGGGGACGGTACGAGCAGTACGTC. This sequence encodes CSARNRGRYEQYV.

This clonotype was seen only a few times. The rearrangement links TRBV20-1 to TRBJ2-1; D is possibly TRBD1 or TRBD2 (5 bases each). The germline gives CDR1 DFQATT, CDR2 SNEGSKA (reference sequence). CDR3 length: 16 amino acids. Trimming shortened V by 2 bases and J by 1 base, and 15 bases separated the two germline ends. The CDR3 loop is CSARPSGTRSYNEQFF. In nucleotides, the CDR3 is TGCAGTGCTAGACCATCCGGGACGAGATCCTACAATGAGCAGTTCTTC.

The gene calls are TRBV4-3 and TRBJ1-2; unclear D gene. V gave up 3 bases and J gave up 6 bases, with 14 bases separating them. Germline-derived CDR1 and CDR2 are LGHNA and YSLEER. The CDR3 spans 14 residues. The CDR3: CASSQEDQPDGYTF. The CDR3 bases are TGCGCCAGCAGCCAGGAAGATCAGCCAGATGGCTACACCTTC.

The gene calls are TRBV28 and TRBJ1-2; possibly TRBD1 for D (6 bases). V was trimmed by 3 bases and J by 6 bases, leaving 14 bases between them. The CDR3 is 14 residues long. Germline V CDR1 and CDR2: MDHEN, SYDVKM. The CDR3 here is CASSFEGGGDGYTF. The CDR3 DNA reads TGTGCCAGCAGTTTCGAGGGGGGGGGCGATGGCTACACCTTC.

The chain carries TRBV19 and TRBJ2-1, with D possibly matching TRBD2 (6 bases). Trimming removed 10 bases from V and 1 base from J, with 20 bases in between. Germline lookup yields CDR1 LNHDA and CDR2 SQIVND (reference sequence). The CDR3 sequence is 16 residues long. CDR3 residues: CATLPGRGVSYNEQFF. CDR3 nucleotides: TGTGCCACTCTCCCAGGGCGCGGGGTTTCCTACAATGAGCAGTTCTTC.

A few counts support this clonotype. The CDR3 protein is CASSSWAGEATNEKLFF. The CDR3 bases are TGTGCCAGCAGTTCCTGGGCGGGCGAAGCAACTAATGAAAAACTGTTTTTT. J is TRBJ1-4 and V is TRBV27; D is unresolved. Trimming took 4 bases from V and 0 from J, leaving 15 bases between them. Per the germline V gene, CDR1 is MNHEY and CDR2 is SMNVEV (reference sequence). This CDR3 region has 17 residues.

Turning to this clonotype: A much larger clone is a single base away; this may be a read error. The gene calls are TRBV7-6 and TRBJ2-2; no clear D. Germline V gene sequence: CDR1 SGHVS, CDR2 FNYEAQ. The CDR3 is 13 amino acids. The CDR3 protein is CVTDRDSTGELFF. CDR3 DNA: TGTGTCACCGATCGTGACTCCACCGGGGAGCTGTTTTTT.

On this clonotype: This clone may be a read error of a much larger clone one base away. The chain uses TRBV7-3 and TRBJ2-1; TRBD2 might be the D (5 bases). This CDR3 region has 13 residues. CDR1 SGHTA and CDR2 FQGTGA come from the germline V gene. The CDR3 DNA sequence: TGTGCCAGCAGCTTAGTTGACTACAATAAGCAGTTCTTC. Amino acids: CASSLVDYNKQFF. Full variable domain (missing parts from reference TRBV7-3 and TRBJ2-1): GAGVSQTPSNKVTEKGKYVELRCDPISGHTALYWYRQSLGQGPEFLIYFQGTGAADDSGLPNDRFFAVRPEGSVSTLKIQRTERGDSAVYLCASSLVDYNKQFFGPGTRLTVL.

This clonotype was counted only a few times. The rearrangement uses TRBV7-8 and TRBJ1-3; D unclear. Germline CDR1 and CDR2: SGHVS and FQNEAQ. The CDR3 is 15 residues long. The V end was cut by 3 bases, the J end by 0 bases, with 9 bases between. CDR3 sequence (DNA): TGTGCCAGCAGCTTCCCAGGATACTCTGGAAACACCATATATTTT. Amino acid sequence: CASSFPGYSGNTIYF.

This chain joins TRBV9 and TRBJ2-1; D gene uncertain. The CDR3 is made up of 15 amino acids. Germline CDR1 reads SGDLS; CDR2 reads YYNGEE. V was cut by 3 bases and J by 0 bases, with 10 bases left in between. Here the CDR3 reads CASSAEVTSYNEQFF. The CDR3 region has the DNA TGTGCCAGCAGCGCCGAAGTCACCTCCTACAATGAGCAGTTCTTC.

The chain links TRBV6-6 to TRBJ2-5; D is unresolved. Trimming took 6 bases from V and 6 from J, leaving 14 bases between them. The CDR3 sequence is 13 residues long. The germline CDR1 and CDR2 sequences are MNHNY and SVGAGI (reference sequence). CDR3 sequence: CASSFDHSKTQYF. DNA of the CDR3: TGTGCCAGCAGCTTTGACCATTCCAAGACCCAGTACTTC.

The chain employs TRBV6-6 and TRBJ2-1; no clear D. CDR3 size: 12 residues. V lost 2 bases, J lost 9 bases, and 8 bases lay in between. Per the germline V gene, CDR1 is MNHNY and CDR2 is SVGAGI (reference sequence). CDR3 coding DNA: TGTGCCAGCAGTTACGTCACCGCTGAGCAGTTCTTC. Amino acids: CASSYVTAEQFF.

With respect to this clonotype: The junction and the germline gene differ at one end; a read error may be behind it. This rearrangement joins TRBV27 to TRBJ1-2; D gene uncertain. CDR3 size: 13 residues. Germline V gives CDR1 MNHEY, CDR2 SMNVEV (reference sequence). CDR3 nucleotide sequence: TGTGTCAGCCATACGGTCCGGGGAGGTGGCTACACCTTC. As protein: CVSHTVRGGGYTF.

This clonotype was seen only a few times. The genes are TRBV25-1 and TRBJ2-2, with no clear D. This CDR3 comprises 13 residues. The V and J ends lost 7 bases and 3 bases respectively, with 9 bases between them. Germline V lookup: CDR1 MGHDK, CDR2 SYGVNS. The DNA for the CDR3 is TGTGCCAGCACCGGCACCTACACCGGGGAGCTGTTTTTT. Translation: CASTGTYTGELFF.